This TCR beta chain is from a study of blood T cell repertoires in COVID-19. Study-wide background: Specimens from acute and convalescent COVID-19 originated in the United States, Italy and Spain.

Among Cohort 3 donors, those recovered had two negative PCRs, clearance, or symptom resolution. Original handling: Reference gene primer amplification yielded estimated nucleated cell counts. Measured with immunoSEQ multiplex PCR; TCRdb has only the in-frame clones, and not every one. V, J and clone size derive from that table, while D and trimming were established from the DNA sequence. This sample carries around 500,000 clones, roughly 88% of them seen once, and the ten largest clones take less than 2%. The CDR3 runs 14 residues. Germline V gene lookup returns CDR1 KGHSH and CDR2 LQKENI. V gave up 0 bases and J gave up 4 bases, with 10 bases separating them.

The clonotype comes from a woman aged 40-49 years who had recovered from COVID-19. The V call is TRBV18, the J call TRBJ2-7; maybe TRBD1 (6 bases). Sequenced: PBMCs or T cells enriched from blood (not recorded which). CDR3 residues: CASSPPGAWYEQYF. CDR3 bases: TGTGCCAGCTCACCACCGGGGGCGTGGTACGAGCAGTACTTC.